The present entry profiles one TCR beta chain with its context. Only in-frame clones appear in the TCRdb table, and some are missing; sequencing was by immunoSEQ multiplex PCR. This table has around 1.1 million clones, approximately 78% appearing once. This sample was included in a study of shared clonotypes between healthy human individuals. Both subsets, CD45RA+ naive and CD45RA-negative memory, were split from the CD4+ cells. This clonotype originated in a man between 18 and 35 years old in good health. Some clones in this sample may be carry-over from other donors' samples. Sequencing was carried out using memory CD4+ T cells from PBMCs. Described subset: CD45RA-negative fraction.

CDR3 residues: CASSLVAGAPTGELFF. The CDR3 DNA reads TGCGCCAGCAGCTTGGTGGCGGGAGCGCCAACCGGGGAGCTGTTTTTT. The chain couples TRBV5-1 to TRBJ2-2; 7 bases agree with TRBD2. V dropped 0 bases and J dropped 5; count of bases not matched to a gene: 7. CDR1 and CDR2 (germline): SGHRS, YFSETQ. This CDR3 comprises 16 residues. Full variable domain (remainder filled in from reference TRBV5-1 and TRBJ2-2): KAGVTQTPRYLIKTRGQQVTLSCSPISGHRSVSWYQQTPGQGLQFLFEYFSETQRNKGNFPGRFSGRQFSNSRSEMNVSTLELGDSALYLCASSLVAGAPTGELFFGEGSRLTVL.